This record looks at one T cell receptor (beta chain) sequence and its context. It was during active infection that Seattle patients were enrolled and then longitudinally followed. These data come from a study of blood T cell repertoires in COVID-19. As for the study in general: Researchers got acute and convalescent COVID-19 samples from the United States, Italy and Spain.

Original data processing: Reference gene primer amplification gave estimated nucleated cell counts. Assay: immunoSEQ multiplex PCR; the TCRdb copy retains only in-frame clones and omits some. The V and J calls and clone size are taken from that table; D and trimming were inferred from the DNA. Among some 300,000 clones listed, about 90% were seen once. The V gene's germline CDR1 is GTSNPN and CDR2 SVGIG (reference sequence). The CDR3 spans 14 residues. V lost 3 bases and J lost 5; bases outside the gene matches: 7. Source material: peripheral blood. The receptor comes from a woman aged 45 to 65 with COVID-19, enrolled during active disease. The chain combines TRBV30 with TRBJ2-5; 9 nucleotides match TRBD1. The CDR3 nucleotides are TGTGCCTGGAGCCACAGGGGGCGGGGGGAGACCCAGTACTTC. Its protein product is CAWSHRGRGETQYF.